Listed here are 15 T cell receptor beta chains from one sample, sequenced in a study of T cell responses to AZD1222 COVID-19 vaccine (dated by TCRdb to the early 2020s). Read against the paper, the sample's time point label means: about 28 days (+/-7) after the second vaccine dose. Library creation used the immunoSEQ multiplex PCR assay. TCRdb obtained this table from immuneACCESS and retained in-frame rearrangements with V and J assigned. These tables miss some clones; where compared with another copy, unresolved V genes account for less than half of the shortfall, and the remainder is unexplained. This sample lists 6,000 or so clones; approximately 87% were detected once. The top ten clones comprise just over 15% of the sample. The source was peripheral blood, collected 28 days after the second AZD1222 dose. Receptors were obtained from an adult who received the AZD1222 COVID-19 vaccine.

DNA of the CDR3: TGCGCCAGCAGTCCGGGACAGGGGACCCGAAGGGGCTACACCTTC. Translated: CASSPGQGTRRGYTF. The gene calls are TRBV10-2 and TRBJ1-2; 10 bases are shared with TRBD1. Germline V gene sequence: CDR1 WSHSY, CDR2 SAAADI. This CDR3 has 15 residues. The trim removed 5 bases at V and 8 bases at J, leaving 11 bases unmatched.

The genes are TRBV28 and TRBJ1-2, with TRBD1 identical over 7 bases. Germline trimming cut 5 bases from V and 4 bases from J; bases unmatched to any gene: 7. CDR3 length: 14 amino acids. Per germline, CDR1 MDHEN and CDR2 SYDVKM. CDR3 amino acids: CASSEGGQPYGYTF. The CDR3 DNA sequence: TGTGCCAGCAGTGAGGGGGGACAGCCCTATGGCTACACCTTC.

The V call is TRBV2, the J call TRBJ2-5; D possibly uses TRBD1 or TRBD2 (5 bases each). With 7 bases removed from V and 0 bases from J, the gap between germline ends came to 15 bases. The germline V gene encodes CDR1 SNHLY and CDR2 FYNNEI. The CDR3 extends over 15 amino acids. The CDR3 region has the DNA TGTGCCAGCAAAAAAGCAAGGGACGACCAAGAGACCCAGTACTTC. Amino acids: CASKKARDDQETQYF.

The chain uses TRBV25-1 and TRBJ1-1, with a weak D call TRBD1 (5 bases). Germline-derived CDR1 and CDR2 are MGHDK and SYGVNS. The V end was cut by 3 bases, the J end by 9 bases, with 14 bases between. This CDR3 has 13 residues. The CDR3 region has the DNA TGTGCCAGCAGTGAGAACTGGGGGAGTAAAGCTTTCTTT. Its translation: CASSENWGSKAFF. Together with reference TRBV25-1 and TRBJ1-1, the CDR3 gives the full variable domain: EADIYQTPRYLVIGTGKKITLECSQTMGHDKMYWYQQDPGMELHLIHYSYGVNSTEKGDLSSESTVSRIRTEHFPLTLESARPSHTSQYLCASSENWGSKAFFGQGTRLTVV.

The CDR3 spells CASGASSGNTIYF. In DNA, the CDR3 is TGTGCCAGCGGGGCCAGCTCTGGAAACACCATATATTTT. The chain uses TRBV7-3 and TRBJ1-3, with D possibly matching TRBD1 (5 bases). Trimming shortened V by 8 bases and J by 0 bases, and 8 bases separated the two germline ends. This CDR3 region has 13 residues. The germline V gene has CDR1 SGHTA and CDR2 FQGTGA.

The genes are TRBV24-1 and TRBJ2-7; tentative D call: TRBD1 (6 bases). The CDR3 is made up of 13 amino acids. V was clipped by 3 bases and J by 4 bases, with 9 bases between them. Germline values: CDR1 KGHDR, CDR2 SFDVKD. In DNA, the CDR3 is TGTGCCACCAGTGATGCACAGGGTTACGAGCAGTACTTC. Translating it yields CATSDAQGYEQYF.

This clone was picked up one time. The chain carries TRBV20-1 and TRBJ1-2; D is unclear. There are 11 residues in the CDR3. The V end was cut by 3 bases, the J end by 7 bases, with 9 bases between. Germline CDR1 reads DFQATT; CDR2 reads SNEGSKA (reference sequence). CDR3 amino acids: CSASLISGYTF. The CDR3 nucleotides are TGCAGTGCTAGCCTAATAAGTGGCTACACCTTC.

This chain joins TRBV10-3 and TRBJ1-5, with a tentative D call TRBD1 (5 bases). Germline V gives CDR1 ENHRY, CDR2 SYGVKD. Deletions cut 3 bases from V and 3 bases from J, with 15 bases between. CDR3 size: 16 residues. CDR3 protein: CAISDSSGAPNQPQHF. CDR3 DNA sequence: TGTGCCATCAGTGATTCAAGTGGGGCCCCCAATCAGCCCCAGCATTTT.

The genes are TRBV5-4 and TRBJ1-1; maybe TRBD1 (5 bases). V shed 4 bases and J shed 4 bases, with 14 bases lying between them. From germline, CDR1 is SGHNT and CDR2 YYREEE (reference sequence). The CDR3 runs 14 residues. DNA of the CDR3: TGTGCCAGCAGCATCCAGGGTGCTGGCACTGAAGCTTTCTTT. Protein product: CASSIQGAGTEAFF.

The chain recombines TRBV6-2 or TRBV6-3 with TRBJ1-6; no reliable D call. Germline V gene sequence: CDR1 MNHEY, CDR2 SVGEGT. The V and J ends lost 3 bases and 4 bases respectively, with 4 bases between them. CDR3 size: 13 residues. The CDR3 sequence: CASSYPYNSPLHF. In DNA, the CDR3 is TGTGCCAGCAGTTATCCATATAATTCACCCCTCCACTTT.

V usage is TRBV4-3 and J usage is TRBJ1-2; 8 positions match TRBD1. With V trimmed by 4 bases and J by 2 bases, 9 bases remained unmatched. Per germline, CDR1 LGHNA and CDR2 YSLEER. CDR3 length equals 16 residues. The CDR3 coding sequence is TGCGCCAGCAGCCCGCAACACGGACAGGGAAACTATGGCTACACCTTC. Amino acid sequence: CASSPQHGQGNYGYTF.

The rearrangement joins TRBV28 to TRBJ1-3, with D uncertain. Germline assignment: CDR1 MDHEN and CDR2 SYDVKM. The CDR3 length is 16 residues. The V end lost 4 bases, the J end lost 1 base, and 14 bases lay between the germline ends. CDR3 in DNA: TGTGCCAGCAGTTCGCGCCGTAGGCTATCTGGAAACACCATATATTTT. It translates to CASSSRRRLSGNTIYF.

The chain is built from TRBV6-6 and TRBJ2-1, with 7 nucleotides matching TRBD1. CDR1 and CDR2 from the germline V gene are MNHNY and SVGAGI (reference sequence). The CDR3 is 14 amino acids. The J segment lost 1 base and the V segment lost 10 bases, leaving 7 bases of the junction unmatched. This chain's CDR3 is CATQPGGSYNEQFF. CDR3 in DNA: TGTGCCACCCAACCAGGGGGTTCCTACAATGAGCAGTTCTTC.

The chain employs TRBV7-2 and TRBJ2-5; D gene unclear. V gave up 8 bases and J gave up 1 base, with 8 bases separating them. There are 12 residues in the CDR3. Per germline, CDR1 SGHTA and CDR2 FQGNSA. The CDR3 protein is CASQSVQETQYF. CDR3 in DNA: TGTGCCAGCCAGTCGGTCCAAGAGACCCAGTACTTC.

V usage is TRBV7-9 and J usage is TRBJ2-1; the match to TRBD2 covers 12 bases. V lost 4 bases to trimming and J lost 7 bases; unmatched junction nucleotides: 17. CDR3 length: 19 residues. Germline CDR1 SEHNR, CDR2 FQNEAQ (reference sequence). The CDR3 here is CASSSRDRGLAGRKNEQFF. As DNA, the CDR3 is TGTGCCAGCAGCTCCCGGGACAGAGGACTAGCGGGAAGGAAGAATGAGCAGTTCTTC.